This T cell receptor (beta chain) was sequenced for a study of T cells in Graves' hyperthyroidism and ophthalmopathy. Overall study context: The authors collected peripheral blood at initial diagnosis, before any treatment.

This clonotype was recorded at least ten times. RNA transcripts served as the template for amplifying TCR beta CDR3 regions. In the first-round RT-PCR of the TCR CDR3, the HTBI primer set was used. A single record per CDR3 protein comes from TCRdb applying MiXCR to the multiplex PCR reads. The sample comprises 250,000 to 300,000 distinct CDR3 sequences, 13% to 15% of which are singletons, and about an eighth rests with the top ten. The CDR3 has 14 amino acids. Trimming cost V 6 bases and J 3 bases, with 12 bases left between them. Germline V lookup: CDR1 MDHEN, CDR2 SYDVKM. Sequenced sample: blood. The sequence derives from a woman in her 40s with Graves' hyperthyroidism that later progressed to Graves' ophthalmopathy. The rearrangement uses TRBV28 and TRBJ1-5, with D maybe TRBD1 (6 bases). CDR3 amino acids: CASRMDSSNQPQHF. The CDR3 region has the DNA TGTGCCAGCAGGATGGACAGCTCCAATCAGCCCCAGCATTTT.